Shown below are 24 T cell receptor beta chains from a single sample sequenced in a study of cytomegalovirus exposure and HLA in healthy donors. The repertoire was sequenced with immunoSEQ multiplex PCR; TCRdb's copy has only in-frame clones and lacks some. The sample yields about 98,000 clones, roughly 85% seen once. What was sequenced was PBMCs. These receptors all stem from a woman aged 30 to 39 in good health and CMV-seronegative.

The chain recombines TRBV4-1 with TRBJ1-1; D gene ambiguous. Germline assignment: CDR1 MGHRA and CDR2 YSYEKL. V lost 4 bases and J 1 base, leaving 7 bases between the germline ends. The CDR3 contains 13 residues. CDR3 in DNA: TGCGCCAGCAGCCGCGAATGGAACACTGAAGCTTTCTTT. This codes for CASSREWNTEAFF.

The chain uses TRBV2 and TRBJ2-1, with D unresolved. CDR3 length: 10 amino acids. Trimming removed 9 bases from V and 4 bases from J, with 4 bases in between. Germline CDR1 is SNHLY and CDR2 is FYNNEI. CDR3 region: CASYYNEQFF. For the CDR3, the DNA is TGTGCCAGTTATTACAATGAGCAGTTCTTC. The full variable domain, rest sourced from reference TRBV2 and TRBJ2-1, is EPEVTQTPSHQVTQMGQEVILRCVPISNHLYFYWYRQILGQKVEFLVSFYNNEISEKSEIFDDQFSVERPDGSNFTLKIRSTKLEDSAMYFCASYYNEQFFGPGTRLTVL.

This clone showed up just once. The chain has TRBV5-1 and TRBJ2-5; D unresolved. V was trimmed by 3 bases and J by 5 bases, leaving 11 bases between them. The CDR3 extends over 13 amino acids. In germline, CDR1 is SGHRS, CDR2 YFSETQ. The CDR3 spells CASSSGPEETQYF. The CDR3 DNA follows: TGCGCCAGCAGCTCTGGGCCCGAGGAGACCCAGTACTTC.

With regard to this clone: Additional DNA sequences in this sample encode the identical CDR3. The J gene is TRBJ1-3, the V gene TRBV28; possibly TRBD1 for D (6 bases). Germline CDR1 MDHEN, CDR2 SYDVKM. The CDR3 is 15 residues long. Trimming stripped 2 bases from V and 0 bases from J, with 8 bases between. The CDR3 DNA reads as TGTGCCAGCAGTTTAGGACAGTTCTCTGGAAACACCATATATTTT. Translation: CASSLGQFSGNTIYF.

This clone was detected once. This chain links TRBV6-5 with TRBJ1-3; possibly TRBD1 for D (5 bases). Germline-derived CDR1 and CDR2 are MNHEY and SVGAGI. The V and J ends lost 7 bases and 4 bases respectively, with 17 bases between them. The length of the CDR3 is 15 residues. The DNA for the CDR3 is TGTGCCAGCAAAGATAAGGGGCCCGGGGGAAACACCATATATTTT. This codes for CASKDKGPGGNTIYF.

V is TRBV28 and J is TRBJ2-1; 10 bases are a match to TRBD2. CDR3 length: 18 amino acids. V was pared by 1 base and J by 3 bases, with 9 bases of the junction left unmatched. The germline CDR1 and CDR2 sequences are MDHEN and SYDVKM. In DNA form, the CDR3 reads TGTGCCAGCAGTTTATTCCCGCGGACTAGCGGATACTACAATGAGCAGTTCTTC. Its translation is CASSLFPRTSGYYNEQFF.

This clone showed up just a few times. This rearrangement joins TRBV29-1 to TRBJ2-1; 12 bases align to TRBD2. V was pared by 7 bases and J by 6 bases, with 4 bases of the junction left unmatched. Germline V CDR1 and CDR2: SQVTM, ANQGSEA. This CDR3 comprises 13 residues. CDR3 coding DNA: TGCAGCGGTGGACTAGCGGGATTCAATGAGCAGTTCTTC. As protein: CSGGLAGFNEQFF.

The V and J genes are TRBV5-4 and TRBJ2-3; D not certain. CDR3 length: 16 amino acids. Germline V gene lookup returns CDR1 SGHNT and CDR2 YYREEE (reference sequence). Trimming pared 1 base from V and 2 bases from J, leaving 14 bases between. CDR3 DNA: TGTGCCAGCAGCTTGCATCCCCCGCCTACCACAGATACGCAGTATTTT. It is translated as CASSLHPPPTTDTQYF.

This sequence joins TRBV29-1 and TRBJ2-3; TRBD2 agrees at 8 bases. CDR3 size: 13 residues. Germline V gene data show CDR1 as SQVTM and CDR2 as ANQGSEA. V shed 6 bases and J 0 bases; nucleotides not matched to a gene: 2. CDR3 sequence: CSVGGGSTDTQYF. The CDR3 nucleotides are TGCAGCGTGGGCGGGGGGAGCACAGATACGCAGTATTTT.

This chain links TRBV5-5 with TRBJ2-1; 7 bases agree with TRBD2. This CDR3 spans 15 amino acids. J was trimmed by 0 bases and V by 2 bases; bases with no gene match: 2. The germline V gene has CDR1 SGHKS and CDR2 YYEKEE (reference sequence). CDR3 nucleotide sequence: TGTGCCAGCAGCTTTGGGACTAACTCCTACAATGAGCAGTTCTTC. Translated, it gives CASSFGTNSYNEQFF.

The chain joins TRBV19 to TRBJ1-4; the D gene is possibly TRBD1 (5 bases). This CDR3 region has 16 residues. Germline V CDR1 and CDR2: LNHDA, SQIVND (reference sequence). Trimming cost V 7 bases and J 3 bases, with 18 bases left between them. The CDR3, as DNA: TGTGCCAGTACCTACACGTCGACAGCTTCTAATGAAAAACTGTTTTTT. Its protein product is CASTYTSTASNEKLFF.

The chain joins TRBV11-1 to TRBJ1-1; D perhaps matches TRBD1 (5 bases). Trimming left V 6 bases short and J 0 bases short, with 23 bases between. Germline V gives CDR1 SGHAT, CDR2 FQDESV (reference sequence). The CDR3 consists of 18 residues. The CDR3 nucleotides are TGTGCCAGCAGTGGAGGCGGGACGGCAGCTCTTATGAACACTGAAGCTTTCTTT. This sequence encodes CASSGGGTAALMNTEAFF.

This chain links TRBV7-9 with TRBJ2-5; D might be TRBD1 (5 bases). The V end lost 0 bases, the J end lost 3 bases, and 11 bases lay between the germline ends. CDR3 size: 15 residues. The germline V gene encodes CDR1 SEHNR and CDR2 FQNEAQ (reference sequence). In DNA, the CDR3 is TGTGCCAGCAGCTTAGCGCCGATAGGGGAAGAGACCCAGTACTTC. Amino acid sequence: CASSLAPIGEETQYF.

V usage is TRBV5-1 and J usage is TRBJ2-5; 7 bases agree with TRBD2. Germline CDR1 is SGHRS and CDR2 is YFSETQ. The V gene end was trimmed by 4 bases and the J gene end by 0 bases; junction bases not matched to a gene: 12. This CDR3 region has 17 residues. The CDR3 loop reads CASSLGALLADQETQYF. Here the CDR3 DNA reads TGCGCCAGCAGCCTTGGCGCCCTCCTAGCGGACCAAGAGACCCAGTACTTC.

The gene calls are TRBV6-5 and TRBJ2-5; D perhaps matches TRBD1 (5 bases). V lost 2 bases to trimming and J lost 4 bases, with 8 bases between them. Per the germline V gene, CDR1 is MNHEY and CDR2 is SVGAGI. The length of the CDR3 is 13 residues. CDR3 region: CASSYSQGETQYF. Here the CDR3 DNA reads TGTGCCAGCAGTTACAGCCAGGGAGAGACCCAGTACTTC.

This clone was seen only once. V gene TRBV6-1 combines with J gene TRBJ1-2, with TRBD1 identical over 12 bases. The V segment lost 8 bases and the J segment 7 bases; nucleotides outside the gene matches: 8. The CDR3 has 14 residues. Germline-derived CDR1 and CDR2 are MNHNS and SASEGT. In DNA form, the CDR3 reads TGTGCCAGCGTGGATCGGGACAGGGGGCTTGGCTACACCTTC. Translated, it gives CASVDRDRGLGYTF.

This chain connects TRBV19 to TRBJ1-2, with D possibly matching TRBD1 (6 bases). V shed 2 bases and J shed 4 bases, with 11 bases lying between them. CDR1 and CDR2 from the germline V gene are LNHDA and SQIVND (reference sequence). The CDR3 is made up of 14 amino acids. In nucleotides, the CDR3 is TGTGCCAGTAGTATAAGTCCAGGGGCCTATGGCTACACCTTC. Its protein product is CASSISPGAYGYTF.

The gene calls are TRBV25-1 and TRBJ1-1, with TRBD1 as a possible D gene (6 bases). Germline CDR1 and CDR2: MGHDK and SYGVNS. The CDR3 has 13 residues. Trimming stripped 7 bases from V and 7 bases from J, with 16 bases between. The CDR3 loop reads CASKPTGTLEAFF. In DNA, the CDR3 is TGTGCCAGCAAACCAACAGGGACGCTTGAAGCTTTCTTT.

V and J are TRBV20-1 and TRBJ1-2; D gene uncertain. V shed 6 bases and J shed 2 bases, with 4 bases lying between them. Germline V gives CDR1 DFQATT, CDR2 SNEGSKA (reference sequence). This CDR3 has 10 residues. The CDR3 region is CSAKNYGYTF. Written as DNA, the CDR3 is TGCAGTGCCAAAAACTATGGCTACACCTTC.

The chain recombines TRBV18 with TRBJ2-3; perhaps TRBD2 as D (5 bases). This CDR3 comprises 17 residues. Germline assignment: CDR1 KGHSH and CDR2 LQKENI. The germline V and J ends were trimmed by 2 bases and 2 bases, with 17 bases remaining between them. CDR3 residues: CASSPKENGNYTDTQYF. CDR3 coding DNA: TGTGCCAGCTCACCAAAGGAGAACGGGAATTACACAGATACGCAGTATTTT.

This clone has at least ten counts. The rearrangement links TRBV5-1 to TRBJ2-7, with D unclear. The V and J ends lost 0 bases and 2 bases respectively, with 15 bases between them. Per the germline V gene, CDR1 is SGHRS and CDR2 is YFSETQ. This CDR3 is 16 amino acids long. The CDR3 region has the DNA TGCGCCAGCAGCTTGGCCCCCTCTAGTGGTGCCTACGAGCAGTACTTC. Protein: CASSLAPSSGAYEQYF.

This chain uses TRBV27 with TRBJ1-2; D gene ambiguous. This CDR3 is 14 amino acids long. Germline CDR1 reads MNHEY; CDR2 reads SMNVEV (reference sequence). Trimming removed 1 base from V and 5 bases from J, with 11 bases in between. The CDR3 region is CASSLYAGEYGYTF. CDR3 DNA sequence: TGTGCCAGCAGTTTATATGCAGGCGAATATGGCTACACCTTC.

V gene TRBV6-5 combines with J gene TRBJ2-1; 8 bases are a match to TRBD2. This CDR3 has 12 amino acids. The V segment lost 11 bases and the J segment 7 bases; nucleotides outside the gene matches: 7. CDR1 MNHEY and CDR2 SVGAGI come from the germline V gene. CDR3 bases: TGTGCCGGACCTTCGGGGGGGAATGAGCAGTTCTTC. Amino acid sequence: CAGPSGGNEQFF.

The chain couples TRBV7-2 to TRBJ1-3; unclear D gene. The CDR3 consists of 14 residues. V was trimmed by 0 bases and J by 6 bases, leaving 9 bases between them. The germline CDR1 and CDR2 sequences are SGHTA and FQGNSA. The CDR3 reads CASSLANFENTIYF. In nucleotides, the CDR3 is TGTGCCAGCAGCTTAGCGAACTTTGAAAACACCATATATTTT.